One and the same sample provided the 19 T cell receptor beta chains below, sequenced in a study of cytomegalovirus exposure and HLA in healthy donors. 60 Vbeta and 13 Jbeta primers were used in PCR. Using immunoSEQ multiplex PCR, the repertoire was profiled, and TCRdb retains in-frame clones only, with some absent. The table includes 200,000 to 250,000 clones, over 60% detected once. Sequencing input: PBMCs. The receptors stem from a middle-aged man in good health and CMV-seronegative.

The V gene is TRBV18, the J gene TRBJ1-5; a possible D gene is TRBD1 (5 bases). The CDR3 loop spans 14 amino acids. From germline, CDR1 is KGHSH and CDR2 LQKENI. V was pared by 2 bases and J by 4 bases, with 9 bases between. The CDR3 DNA reads TGTGCCAGCTCACCAAGTCAGGGTAATCAGCCCCAGCATTTT. Amino acid sequence: CASSPSQGNQPQHF.

The CDR3 bases are TGTGCCAGCAACCTACACACAGGGCGGACAGATACGCAGTATTTT. Protein sequence: CASNLHTGRTDTQYF. V is TRBV5-6 and J is TRBJ2-3, with a possible D match to TRBD1 (6 bases). The CDR3 spans 15 residues. CDR1 is SGHDT and CDR2 is YYEEEE in the germline V gene. Between the trimmed V and J ends, which lost 6 bases and 3 bases, there was a span of 17 bases.

This rearrangement joins TRBV6-6 to TRBJ1-1; TRBD1 agrees at 7 bases. Germline CDR1 MNHNY, CDR2 SVGAGI (reference sequence). The junction had 2 bases not matched to a gene; V was cut back by 1 base and J by 0 bases. The CDR3 contains 15 residues. The CDR3 sequence is CASSYLGGLNTEAFF. DNA for the CDR3: TGTGCCAGCAGTTACTTAGGGGGCTTGAACACTGAAGCTTTCTTT.

The chain links TRBV5-4 to TRBJ2-2; D ambiguous. The CDR3 is 12 amino acids. The V end was cut by 4 bases, the J end by 1 base, with 2 bases between. Germline V gene lookup returns CDR1 SGHNT and CDR2 YYREEE (reference sequence). CDR3 residues: CASSLNTGELFF. CDR3 bases: TGTGCCAGCAGCCTGAACACCGGGGAGCTGTTTTTT.

The CDR3 DNA reads as TGTGCCAGCAGTGAAGGGCTGGGGGCCCCTAGCACTGAAGCTTTCTTT. Encoded protein: CASSEGLGAPSTEAFF. The chain is built from TRBV25-1 and TRBJ1-1, with a tentative D call TRBD1 (6 bases). CDR1 is MGHDK and CDR2 is SYGVNS in the germline V gene. The V and J ends lost 2 bases and 4 bases respectively, with 17 bases between them. The CDR3 contains 16 residues.

The rearrangement links TRBV7-3 to TRBJ2-2; D gene unclear. The CDR3 sequence is 14 residues long. Trimming pared 0 bases from V and 6 bases from J, leaving 8 bases between. Per germline, CDR1 SGHTA and CDR2 FQGTGA. As DNA, the CDR3 is TGTGCCAGCAGCTTAACGTTGGTAGCCGGGGAGCTGTTTTTT. It encodes CASSLTLVAGELFF.

This clone has just one count. The rearrangement joins TRBV7-2 to TRBJ1-1, with 7 bases that match TRBD1. Germline-derived CDR1 and CDR2 are SGHTA and FQGNSA. This CDR3 has 15 amino acids. J was trimmed by 4 bases and V by 5 bases; bases with no gene match: 10. DNA of the CDR3: TGTGCCAGCAGCCCAAGGGGGACAGCGAGCACTGAAGCTTTCTTT. Its translation: CASSPRGTASTEAFF. Variable domain in full (rest from reference TRBV7-2 and TRBJ1-1): GAGVSQSPSNKVTEKGKDVELRCDPISGHTALYWYRQSLGQGLEFLIYFQGNSAPDKSGLPSDRFSAERTGGSVSTLTIQRTQQEDSAVYLCASSPRGTASTEAFFGQGTRLTVV.

The chain links TRBV7-9 to TRBJ2-7, with D maybe TRBD1 (6 bases). The V gene's germline CDR1 is SEHNR and CDR2 FQNEAQ (reference sequence). The CDR3 covers 14 residues. Trimming cost V 5 bases and J 5 bases, with 16 bases left between them. The CDR3 DNA is TGTGCCAGCAGCCTTAGTACAGGGCTCCACGAGCAGTACTTC. It encodes CASSLSTGLHEQYF.

CDR3 protein: CASSRPGTSSVEQYF. CDR3 coding DNA: TGCGCCAGCAGCCGTCCCGGGACTAGTTCAGTCGAGCAGTACTTC. The chain has TRBV5-1 and TRBJ2-7; the match to TRBD2 covers 8 bases. The CDR3 extends over 15 amino acids. V shed 4 bases and J 6 bases; nucleotides not matched to a gene: 12. Germline values: CDR1 SGHRS, CDR2 YFSETQ.

This clone was seen only a few times. J is TRBJ1-1 and V is TRBV25-1; D gene ambiguous. Trimming took off 4 bases at V and 4 bases at J, with 7 bases between the two ends. The V gene's germline CDR1 is MGHDK and CDR2 SYGVNS. CDR3 length: 12 residues. CDR3 in amino acids: CASSALATEAFF. The CDR3 bases are TGTGCCAGCAGTGCCCTGGCCACTGAAGCTTTCTTT.

The chain couples TRBV6-5 to TRBJ1-1; tentative D call: TRBD1 (6 bases). V was clipped by 5 bases and J by 2 bases, with 12 bases between them. The germline V gene has CDR1 MNHEY and CDR2 SVGAGI. This CDR3 is 14 amino acids long. The CDR3 DNA sequence: TGTGCCAGCAGTGAAACAGGGCGAAACACTGAAGCTTTCTTT. Residues: CASSETGRNTEAFF.

Only a few counts were recorded for this clone. The gene calls are TRBV4-3 and TRBJ1-4, with D unresolved. Germline-derived CDR1 and CDR2 are LGHNA and YSLEER. V gave up 1 base and J gave up 5 bases, with 5 bases separating them. CDR3 length equals 13 residues. The CDR3 reads CASSQGPNEKLFF. The CDR3 bases are TGCGCCAGCAGCCAAGGGCCAAATGAAAAACTGTTTTTT.

This rearrangement joins TRBV6-6 to TRBJ2-1, with 8 positions matching TRBD2. The germline V gene has CDR1 MNHNY and CDR2 SVGAGI (reference sequence). V gave up 5 bases and J gave up 10 bases; unmatched junction bases: 13. The CDR3 runs to 15 residues. The CDR3 protein is CASSDPGRGGEEQFF. CDR3 DNA: TGTGCCAGCAGTGACCCAGGTCGGGGGGGGGAAGAGCAGTTCTTC.

V gene TRBV6-1 combines with J gene TRBJ2-5, with D possibly being TRBD1 (5 bases). Between the trimmed V and J ends, which lost 4 bases and 5 bases, there was a span of 14 bases. The germline V gene encodes CDR1 MNHNS and CDR2 SASEGT. This CDR3 region has 14 residues. CDR3 bases: TGTGCCAGCAGTGCAGGGCCTTCAGGGGAGACCCAGTACTTC. It translates to CASSAGPSGETQYF.

J is TRBJ2-7 and V is TRBV19; D might be TRBD2 (6 bases). CDR3 length equals 13 residues. V was cut by 6 bases and J by 6 bases, with 15 bases left in between. Looked up from germline, CDR1 is LNHDA and CDR2 is SQIVND (reference sequence). In nucleotides, the CDR3 is TGTGCCAGTAGCCGGGACTCAAATGGCGAGCAGTACTTC. Its protein product is CASSRDSNGEQYF.

Details on this clone: The same CDR3 also results from other DNA sequences found in this sample. CDR3 bases: TGTGCCAGCAGTGGCTGGACGGGGACAGGCAATGAGCAGTTCTTC. Amino acid sequence: CASSGWTGTGNEQFF. V gene TRBV27 combines with J gene TRBJ2-1, with 8 nucleotides matching TRBD1. V shed 5 bases and J 6 bases; nucleotides not matched to a gene: 9. Germline CDR1 and CDR2: MNHEY and SMNVEV (reference sequence). The CDR3 covers 15 residues.

DNA for the CDR3: TGTGCCAGCAGTGTAACAGGGGTATACAATGAGCAGTTCTTC. Protein product: CASSVTGVYNEQFF. This chain links TRBV2 with TRBJ2-1; TRBD1 matches 7 bases. Germline trimming cut 4 bases from V and 4 bases from J; bases unmatched to any gene: 4. The CDR3 contains 14 residues. The germline V gene encodes CDR1 SNHLY and CDR2 FYNNEI.

The chain couples TRBV4-3 to TRBJ1-1; D gene uncertain. The germline V and J ends were trimmed by 0 bases and 2 bases, with 7 bases remaining between them. Germline-derived CDR1 and CDR2 are LGHNA and YSLEER. The CDR3 extends over 14 amino acids. CDR3 amino acids: CASSQDRGNTEAFF. For the CDR3, the DNA is TGCGCCAGCAGCCAAGATCGGGGTAACACTGAAGCTTTCTTT.

V and J are TRBV5-1 and TRBJ2-4; 10 bases align to TRBD2. V shed 3 bases, J shed 1 base, and the junction held 4 bases outside the gene matches. Germline V CDR1 and CDR2: SGHRS, YFSETQ. The CDR3 has 16 amino acids. DNA of the CDR3: TGCGCCAGCAGCTACCTAGCGGGAGAGGCCAAAAACATTCAGTACTTC. It specifies CASSYLAGEAKNIQYF.